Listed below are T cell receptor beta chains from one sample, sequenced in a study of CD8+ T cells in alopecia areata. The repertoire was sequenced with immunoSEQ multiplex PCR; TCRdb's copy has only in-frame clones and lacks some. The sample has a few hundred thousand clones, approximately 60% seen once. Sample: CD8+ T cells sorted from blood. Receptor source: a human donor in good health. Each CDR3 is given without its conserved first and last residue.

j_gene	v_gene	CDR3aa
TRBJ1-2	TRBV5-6	ASSLGQVYGYA
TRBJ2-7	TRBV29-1	SVVWGNRVYEQY
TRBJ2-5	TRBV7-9	ASSLAPRLQETQY
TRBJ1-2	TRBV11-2	ASSPSGASRYGYT
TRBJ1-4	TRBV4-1	ASSQGPSEKLF
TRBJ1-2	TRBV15	ATSRDRGRYGYT
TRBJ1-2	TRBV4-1	ASSQGGGDGYT
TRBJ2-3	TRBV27	ASSLGWDLSTDTQY
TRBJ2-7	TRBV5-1	ASRADSDPYEQY
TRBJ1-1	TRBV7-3	ASSLLGRNTEAF
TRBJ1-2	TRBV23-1	ASSRRTGKKDGYT
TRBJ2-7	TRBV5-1	ASSLEGQGVNEQY
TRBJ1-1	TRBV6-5	ASSYGHDTEAF
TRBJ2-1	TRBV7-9	ASSAVQGYNEQF
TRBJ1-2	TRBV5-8	ASSLGRLRDGYT
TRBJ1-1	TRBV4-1	ASSLPHMNTEAF
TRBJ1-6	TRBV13	ASSPRGAYNSPLH
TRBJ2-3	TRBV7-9	ASSLALRSGGADTQY
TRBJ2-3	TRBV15	AILGGSTDTQY